The table lists the clone carrying this TCR beta chain with a count of one. What it binds is unknown. These data come from a study of PD-1 blockade in classical Hodgkin lymphoma. Measured with immunoSEQ multiplex PCR; TCRdb has only the in-frame clones, and not every one. The sample has over 80,000 clones, roughly 78% seen once. The time point denotes: cycle 4 day 1 (C4D1), after 5 to 7 weeks of nivolumab. Each patient's relapse followed autologous stem cell transplantation, and brentuximab vedotin exposure varied. Overall study findings and caveats: While CD8+ TCR diversity did not rise significantly by C4D1, CD4+ TCR diversity did. Still unresolved is the cause of the repertoire differences, which may be disease activity or prior therapy. Diversity similar to that of newly diagnosed patients was seen at baseline in complete responders. Healthy donors reportedly exceeded newly diagnosed patients in baseline TCR diversity.

With 0 bases removed from V and 5 bases from J, the gap between germline ends came to 14 bases. The CDR3 contains 16 residues. Germline CDR1 and CDR2: SGHRS and YFSETQ. This receptor was obtained from a human donor with classical Hodgkin lymphoma. This specimen consisted of peripheral blood mononuclear cells (PBMCs), obtained before the fourth cycle of nivolumab. The chain combines TRBV5-1 with TRBJ1-4; TRBD1 might be the D (5 bases). For the CDR3, the DNA is TGCGCCAGCAGCTTGGGGTATGACAGTTCCAATGAAAAACTGTTTTTT. It translates to CASSLGYDSSNEKLFF.